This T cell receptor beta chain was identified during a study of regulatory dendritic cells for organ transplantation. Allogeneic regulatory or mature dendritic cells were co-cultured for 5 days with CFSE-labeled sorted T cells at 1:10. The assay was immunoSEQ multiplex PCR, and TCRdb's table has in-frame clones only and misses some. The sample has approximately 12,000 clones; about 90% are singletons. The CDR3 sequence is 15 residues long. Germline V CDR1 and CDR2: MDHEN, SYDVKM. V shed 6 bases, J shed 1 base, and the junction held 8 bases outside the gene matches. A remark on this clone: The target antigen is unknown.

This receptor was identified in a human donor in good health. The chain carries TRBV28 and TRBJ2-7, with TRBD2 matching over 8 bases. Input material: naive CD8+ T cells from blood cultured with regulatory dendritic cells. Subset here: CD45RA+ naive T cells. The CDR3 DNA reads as TGTGCCAGCAGGATCACTAGCGGCTTATCCTACGAGCAGTACTTC. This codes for CASRITSGLSYEQYF.